These T cell receptor beta chains were read from a single sample in a study of T cells in Graves' hyperthyroidism and ophthalmopathy. TCRdb passed the multiplex PCR reads through MiXCR, listing each CDR3 protein once. The data contain more than 650,000 distinct CDR3 sequences, around 13% of them seen just once; the ten biggest clones take up roughly 10%. The specimen was blood. These receptor sequences come from a woman aged 18 to 35 with Graves' hyperthyroidism. Each CDR3 is given with its conserved first and last residue. The D gene is left open where the match is weak. Expanded clones are given a class, and other clones once, few, many or no size at all.

cdr3_length: 16; j_call: TRBJ2-7; clone_size: many; v_call: TRBV2; d_call: TRBD2; cdr3_nt: TGTGCCAGCAGGGACTTAAAAGCGGGAGGGAACGACGAGCAGTACTTC; cdr3_aa: CASRDLKAGGNDEQYF
cdr3_length: 13; j_call: TRBJ1-6; clone_size: .; v_call: TRBV3-1; d_call: .; cdr3_nt: TGTGCCAGCAGCTGGAGAGGTAATTCACCCCTCCACTTT; cdr3_aa: CASSWRGNSPLHF
cdr3_length: 20; j_call: TRBJ2-3; clone_size: .; v_call: TRBV13; d_call: TRBD2; cdr3_nt: TGTGCCAGCAGCTTAGTCGGCCTAGCGGGAGAAGTCTATGTGACAGATACGCAGTATTTT; cdr3_aa: CASSLVGLAGEVYVTDTQYF
cdr3_length: 15; j_call: TRBJ2-3; clone_size: few; v_call: TRBV6-1; d_call: TRBD2; cdr3_nt: TGTGCCAGCGGGCTAGCGGGAGTACCTAGGGATACGCAGTATTTT; cdr3_aa: CASGLAGVPRDTQYF
cdr3_length: 11; j_call: TRBJ2-3; clone_size: many; v_call: TRBV20-1; d_call: .; cdr3_nt: TGCAGTGCTCCTCTTGGAGATACGCAGTATTTT; cdr3_aa: CSAPLGDTQYF
cdr3_length: 13; j_call: TRBJ1-1; clone_size: many; v_call: TRBV5-5; d_call: .; cdr3_nt: TGTGCCAGCAGCTTGGTAAAGAACACTGAAGCTTTCTTT; cdr3_aa: CASSLVKNTEAFF
cdr3_length: 13; j_call: TRBJ2-1; clone_size: many; v_call: TRBV20-1; d_call: TRBD1; cdr3_nt: TGCAGTGGACAGGGGCGGTCCTACAATGAGCAGTTCTTC; cdr3_aa: CSGQGRSYNEQFF
cdr3_length: 15; j_call: TRBJ2-7; clone_size: few; v_call: TRBV12-3/TRBV12-4; d_call: TRBD2; cdr3_nt: TGTGCCAGCAGTCCTAGCGGGAGGGCCCCGCGCGAGCAGTACTTC; cdr3_aa: CASSPSGRAPREQYF
cdr3_length: 13; j_call: TRBJ1-1; clone_size: many; v_call: TRBV30; d_call: TRBD1; cdr3_nt: TGTGCCCTATCCCGGGACAGGGCGACTGAAGCTTTCTTT; cdr3_aa: CALSRDRATEAFF
cdr3_length: 19; j_call: TRBJ2-7; clone_size: .; v_call: TRBV10-3; d_call: TRBD2; cdr3_nt: TGTGCCATCAGTCAAGGTCTTTGGACTAGCGGGAGGTACGACTACGAGCAGTACTTC; cdr3_aa: CAISQGLWTSGRYDYEQYF
cdr3_length: 14; j_call: TRBJ1-5; clone_size: many; v_call: TRBV7-9; d_call: TRBD1; cdr3_nt: TGTGCCAGCAGCCTCGACAGGGCTAATCAGCCCCAGCATTTT; cdr3_aa: CASSLDRANQPQHF
cdr3_length: 13; j_call: TRBJ2-3; clone_size: .; v_call: TRBV24-1; d_call: TRBD1; cdr3_nt: TGTGCCACCAGTGATGGACAGGGGGATACGCAGTATTTT; cdr3_aa: CATSDGQGDTQYF
cdr3_length: 13; j_call: TRBJ1-1; clone_size: many; v_call: TRBV20-1; d_call: .; cdr3_nt: TGCAGTGCTAGAGCCCCTCGAGGATCTGAAGCTTTCTTT; cdr3_aa: CSARAPRGSEAFF
cdr3_length: 16; j_call: TRBJ2-7; clone_size: many; v_call: TRBV9; d_call: TRBD2; cdr3_nt: TGTGCCAGCAGCGTAGCACTAGCGGGAGAGGCCTACGAGCAGTACTTC; cdr3_aa: CASSVALAGEAYEQYF
cdr3_length: 17; j_call: TRBJ2-3; clone_size: .; v_call: TRBV4-3; d_call: .; cdr3_nt: TGCGCCAGCAGCCAAGAGGAAGTGAGGGGCAACACAGATACGCAGTATTTT; cdr3_aa: CASSQEEVRGNTDTQYF
cdr3_length: 14; j_call: TRBJ2-1; clone_size: few; v_call: TRBV19; d_call: TRBD2; cdr3_nt: TGTGCCAGTAGAGCGTTGCGGGAGGGTTATGAGCAGTTCTTC; cdr3_aa: CASRALREGYEQFF
cdr3_length: 14; j_call: TRBJ2-1; clone_size: many; v_call: TRBV20-1; d_call: TRBD2; cdr3_nt: TGCAGTGCTAGCGGGACTAGCGGTTACAATGAGCAGTTCTTC; cdr3_aa: CSASGTSGYNEQFF
cdr3_length: 16; j_call: TRBJ2-7; clone_size: many; v_call: TRBV5-1; d_call: .; cdr3_nt: TGCGCCAGCAGCTTGGGGGTGCGGGACGGAACCTACGAGCAGTACTTC; cdr3_aa: CASSLGVRDGTYEQYF
cdr3_length: 18; j_call: TRBJ2-7; clone_size: .; v_call: TRBV7-8; d_call: TRBD2; cdr3_nt: TGTGCCAGCAGCTCCCCGCCTAGCGGGAGGGGGCTCCGCTACGAGCAGTACTTC; cdr3_aa: CASSSPPSGRGLRYEQYF
cdr3_length: 17; j_call: TRBJ1-2; clone_size: many; v_call: TRBV12-3/TRBV12-4; d_call: TRBD1; cdr3_nt: TGTGCCAGCAGTTTGGGAAGGTACAGGGGGCGCAACTATGGCTACACCTTC; cdr3_aa: CASSLGRYRGRNYGYTF
cdr3_length: 14; j_call: TRBJ2-1; clone_size: many; v_call: TRBV7-2; d_call: TRBD2; cdr3_nt: TGTGCCAGCAGCCTAGCGGGAGTTGTCAATGAGCAGTTCTTC; cdr3_aa: CASSLAGVVNEQFF
cdr3_length: 11; j_call: TRBJ2-7; clone_size: many; v_call: TRBV20-1; d_call: .; cdr3_nt: TGCAGTGCTAGAACAGTCCTTGGGCAGTACTTC; cdr3_aa: CSARTVLGQYF
cdr3_length: 15; j_call: TRBJ2-1; clone_size: many; v_call: TRBV20-1; d_call: .; cdr3_nt: TGCAGTGCGAAAAAAGACTACCAAGGGTACAATGAGCAGTTCTTC; cdr3_aa: CSAKKDYQGYNEQFF
cdr3_length: 16; j_call: TRBJ2-1; clone_size: many; v_call: TRBV20-1; d_call: TRBD2; cdr3_nt: TGCAGTGCTAGAGTCCGCGGGAGGAAAATTTTGGATGAGCAGTTCTTC; cdr3_aa: CSARVRGRKILDEQFF
cdr3_length: 15; j_call: TRBJ1-6; clone_size: .; v_call: TRBV7-9; d_call: TRBD1; cdr3_nt: TGTGCCAGCAGCCCCGAGACAGGGCGAAATTCACCCCTCCACTTT; cdr3_aa: CASSPETGRNSPLHF
cdr3_length: 15; j_call: TRBJ2-7; clone_size: .; v_call: TRBV6-2/TRBV6-3; d_call: .; cdr3_nt: TGTGCCAGCAGTTACCGAACCAGCTCCTACAATGAGCAGTACTTC; cdr3_aa: CASSYRTSSYNEQYF
cdr3_length: 14; j_call: TRBJ2-7; clone_size: many; v_call: TRBV7-9; d_call: .; cdr3_nt: TGTGCCAGCAGCTCACTCGCAGGGGTCTACGAGCAGTACTTC; cdr3_aa: CASSSLAGVYEQYF
cdr3_length: 18; j_call: TRBJ2-1; clone_size: .; v_call: TRBV10-2; d_call: TRBD2; cdr3_nt: TGCGCCAGCAGTGACCCCGTGGGAGGGGTAAGATCCTACAATGAGCAGTTCTTC; cdr3_aa: CASSDPVGGVRSYNEQFF
cdr3_length: 15; j_call: TRBJ1-2; clone_size: few; v_call: TRBV7-9; d_call: .; cdr3_nt: TGTGCCAGCAGCTTAGGGGCGGACAACTCCTATGGCTACACCTTC; cdr3_aa: CASSLGADNSYGYTF
cdr3_length: 16; j_call: TRBJ2-7; clone_size: many; v_call: TRBV7-9; d_call: .; cdr3_nt: TGTGCCAGCAGCTTCTGGGGGGCGGGAGAGTCCCACGAGCAGTACTTC; cdr3_aa: CASSFWGAGESHEQYF
cdr3_length: 15; j_call: TRBJ2-1; clone_size: many; v_call: TRBV2; d_call: TRBD2; cdr3_nt: TGTGCCAGCAGTGAAGCGCGGCTAGCGGGAGGTGAGCAGTTCTTC; cdr3_aa: CASSEARLAGGEQFF
cdr3_length: 14; j_call: TRBJ2-1; clone_size: .; v_call: TRBV12-3/TRBV12-4; d_call: .; cdr3_nt: TGTGCCAGCAGTTTAGAAGTAACGGGGAATGAGCAGTTCTTC; cdr3_aa: CASSLEVTGNEQFF
cdr3_length: 15; j_call: TRBJ2-7; clone_size: many; v_call: TRBV7-9; d_call: TRBD1; cdr3_nt: TGTGCCAGCAGCTTAATACAGGGGGCGACCTACGAGCAGTACTTC; cdr3_aa: CASSLIQGATYEQYF
cdr3_length: 18; j_call: TRBJ2-1; clone_size: .; v_call: TRBV6-2/TRBV6-3; d_call: .; cdr3_nt: TGTGCCAGCAGTTACTGGGGTATAGGGTTGAAAAAATACAATGAGCAGTTCTTC; cdr3_aa: CASSYWGIGLKKYNEQFF
cdr3_length: 15; j_call: TRBJ2-7; clone_size: many; v_call: TRBV6-1; d_call: .; cdr3_nt: TGTGCCAGCAGTGAAGGTGTACAGCCTTCCTACGAGCAGTACTTC; cdr3_aa: CASSEGVQPSYEQYF
cdr3_length: 15; j_call: TRBJ1-5; clone_size: few; v_call: TRBV19; d_call: .; cdr3_nt: TGTGCCAGTAGTATAGGGGTGATTAGCAATCAGCCCCAGCATTTT; cdr3_aa: CASSIGVISNQPQHF
cdr3_length: 13; j_call: TRBJ2-2; clone_size: many; v_call: TRBV28; d_call: .; cdr3_nt: TGTGCCAGCAGTGGGACATCCCCCGGGGAGCTGTTTTTT; cdr3_aa: CASSGTSPGELFF
cdr3_length: 13; j_call: TRBJ2-7; clone_size: .; v_call: TRBV6-2/TRBV6-3; d_call: .; cdr3_nt: TGTGCCAGCGGCTTGGAGGGAAGGAACGAGCAGTACTTC; cdr3_aa: CASGLEGRNEQYF
cdr3_length: 18; j_call: TRBJ2-6; clone_size: .; v_call: TRBV7-9; d_call: .; cdr3_nt: TGTGCCAGCAGCTTAGCGCACGGACGGGACTCTGGGGCCAACGTCCTGACTTTC; cdr3_aa: CASSLAHGRDSGANVLTF
cdr3_length: 16; j_call: TRBJ2-3; clone_size: many; v_call: TRBV28; d_call: TRBD2; cdr3_nt: TGTGCCAGCAGTCTTACGACTAGCGGGGTCACAGATACGCAGTATTTT; cdr3_aa: CASSLTTSGVTDTQYF
cdr3_length: 15; j_call: TRBJ1-1; clone_size: many; v_call: TRBV11-2; d_call: .; cdr3_nt: TGTGCCAGCAGCCCCCCCGTGGGGGCAGGCACTGAAGCTTTCTTT; cdr3_aa: CASSPPVGAGTEAFF
cdr3_length: 15; j_call: TRBJ2-3; clone_size: few; v_call: TRBV6-1; d_call: TRBD2; cdr3_nt: TGTGCCGGCAGCCTCGGGACTAGCGGCACAGATACGCAGTATTTT; cdr3_aa: CAGSLGTSGTDTQYF